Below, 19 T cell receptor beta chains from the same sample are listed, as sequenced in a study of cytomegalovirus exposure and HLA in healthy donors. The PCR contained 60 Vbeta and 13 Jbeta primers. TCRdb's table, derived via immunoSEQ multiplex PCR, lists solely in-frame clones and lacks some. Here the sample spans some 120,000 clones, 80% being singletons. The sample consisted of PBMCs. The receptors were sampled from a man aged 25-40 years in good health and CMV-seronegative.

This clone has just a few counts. The CDR3 DNA is TGTGCCAGCTCACCACGGACATCGGTAAACAATGAGCAGTTCTTC. Translated: CASSPRTSVNNEQFF. V gene TRBV18 combines with J gene TRBJ2-1, with D possibly being TRBD1 (5 bases). This CDR3 spans 15 amino acids. From germline, CDR1 is KGHSH and CDR2 LQKENI. Trimming left V 1 base short and J 5 bases short, with 12 bases between.

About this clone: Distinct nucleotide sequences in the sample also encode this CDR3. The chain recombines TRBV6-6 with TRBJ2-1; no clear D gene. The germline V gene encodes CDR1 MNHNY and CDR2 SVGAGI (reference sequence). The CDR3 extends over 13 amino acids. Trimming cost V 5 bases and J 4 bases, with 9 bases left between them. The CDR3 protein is CASSGLRYNEQFF. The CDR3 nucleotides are TGTGCCAGCAGTGGTCTGCGGTACAATGAGCAGTTCTTC.

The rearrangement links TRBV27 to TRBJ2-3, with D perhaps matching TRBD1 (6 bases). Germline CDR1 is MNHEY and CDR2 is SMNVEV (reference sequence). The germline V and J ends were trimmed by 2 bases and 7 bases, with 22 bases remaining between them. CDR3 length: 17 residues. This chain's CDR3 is CASSLRLGQLGWNTQYF. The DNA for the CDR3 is TGTGCCAGCAGTTTAAGGTTGGGACAACTTGGTTGGAATACGCAGTATTTT.

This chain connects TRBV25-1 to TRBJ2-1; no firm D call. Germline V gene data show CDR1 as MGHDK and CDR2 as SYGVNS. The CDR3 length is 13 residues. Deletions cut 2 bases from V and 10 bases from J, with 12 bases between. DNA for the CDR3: TGTGCCAGCAGTGAACCCTTAATGCGAGAGCAGTTCTTC. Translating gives CASSEPLMREQFF.

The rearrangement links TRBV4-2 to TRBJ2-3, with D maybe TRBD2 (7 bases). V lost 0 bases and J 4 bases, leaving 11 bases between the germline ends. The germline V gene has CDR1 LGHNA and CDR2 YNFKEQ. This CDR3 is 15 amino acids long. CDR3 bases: TGTGCCAGCAGCCAAGAGGGGGAGGGGGCAGATACGCAGTATTTT. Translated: CASSQEGEGADTQYF.

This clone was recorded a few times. CDR3 protein: CASSPRGGEQYF. CDR3 coding DNA: TGTGCCAGCAGTCCGCGGGGAGGCGAGCAGTACTTC. The chain has TRBV27 and TRBJ2-7, with D perhaps TRBD2 (6 bases). Germline assignment: CDR1 MNHEY and CDR2 SMNVEV (reference sequence). The CDR3 sequence is 12 residues long. The V end lost 5 bases, the J end lost 6 bases, and 11 bases lay between the germline ends.

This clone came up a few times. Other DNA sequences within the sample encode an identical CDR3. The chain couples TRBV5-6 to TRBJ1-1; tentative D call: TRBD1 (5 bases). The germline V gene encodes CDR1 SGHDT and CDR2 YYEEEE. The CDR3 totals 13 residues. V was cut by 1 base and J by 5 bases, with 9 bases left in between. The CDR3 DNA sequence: TGTGCCAGCAGCTTGTGGGGGGGGACTGAAGCTTTCTTT. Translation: CASSLWGGTEAFF.

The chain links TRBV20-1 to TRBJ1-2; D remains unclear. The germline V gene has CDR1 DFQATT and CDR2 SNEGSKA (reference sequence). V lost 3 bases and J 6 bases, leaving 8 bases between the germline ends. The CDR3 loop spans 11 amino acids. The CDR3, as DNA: TGCAGTGCTAGCTGGCTGGATGGCTACACCTTC. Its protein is CSASWLDGYTF.

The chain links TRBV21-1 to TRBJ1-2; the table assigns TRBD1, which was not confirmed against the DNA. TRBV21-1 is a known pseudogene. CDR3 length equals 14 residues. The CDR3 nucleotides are TGTGCCAGCAGCCGCAGGGGGCTCCAATATGGCTACACCTTC. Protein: CASSRRGLQYGYTF.

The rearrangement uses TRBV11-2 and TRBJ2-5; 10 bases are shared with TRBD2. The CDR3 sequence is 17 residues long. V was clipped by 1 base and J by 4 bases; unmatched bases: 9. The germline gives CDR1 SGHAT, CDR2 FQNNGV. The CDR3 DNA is TGTGCCAGCAGCTTAGGGGCTAGCGGGAGATGGATAGAGACCCAGTACTTC. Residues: CASSLGASGRWIETQYF.

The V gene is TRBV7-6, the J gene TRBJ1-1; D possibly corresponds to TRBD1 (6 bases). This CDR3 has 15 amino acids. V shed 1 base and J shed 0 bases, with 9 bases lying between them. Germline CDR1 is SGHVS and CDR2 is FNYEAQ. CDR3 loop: CASSLGTDMNTEAFF. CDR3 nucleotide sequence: TGTGCCAGCAGCTTAGGGACAGACATGAACACTGAAGCTTTCTTT.

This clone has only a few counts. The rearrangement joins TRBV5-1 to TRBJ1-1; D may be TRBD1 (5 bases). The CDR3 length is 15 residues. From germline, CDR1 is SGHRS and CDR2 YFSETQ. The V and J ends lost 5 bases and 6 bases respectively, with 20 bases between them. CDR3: CASSTSRDSSAEAFF. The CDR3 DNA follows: TGCGCCAGCAGTACCTCCCGGGACTCCTCCGCTGAAGCTTTCTTT.

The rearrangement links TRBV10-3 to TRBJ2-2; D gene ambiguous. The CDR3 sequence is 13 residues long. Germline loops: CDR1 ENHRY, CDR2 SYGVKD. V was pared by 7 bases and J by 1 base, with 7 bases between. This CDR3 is CAIKIQNTGELFF. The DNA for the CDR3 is TGTGCCATCAAGATACAGAACACCGGGGAGCTGTTTTTT.

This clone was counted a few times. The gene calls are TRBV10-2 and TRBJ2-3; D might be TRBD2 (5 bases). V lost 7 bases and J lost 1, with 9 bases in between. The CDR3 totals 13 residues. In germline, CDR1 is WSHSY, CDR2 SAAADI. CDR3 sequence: CASTREGTDTQYF. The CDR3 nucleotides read TGCGCCAGCACACGGGAAGGCACAGATACGCAGTATTTT.

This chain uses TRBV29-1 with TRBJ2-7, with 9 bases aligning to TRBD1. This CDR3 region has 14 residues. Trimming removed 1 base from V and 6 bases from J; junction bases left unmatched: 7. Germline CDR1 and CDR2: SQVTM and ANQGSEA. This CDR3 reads CSVEVGTGSSEQYF. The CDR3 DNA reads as TGCAGCGTTGAAGTTGGGACAGGGTCGAGCGAGCAGTACTTC.

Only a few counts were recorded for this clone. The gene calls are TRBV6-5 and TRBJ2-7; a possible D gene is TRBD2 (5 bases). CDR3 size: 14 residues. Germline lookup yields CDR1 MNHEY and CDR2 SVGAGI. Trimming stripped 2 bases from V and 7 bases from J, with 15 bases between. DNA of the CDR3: TGTGCCAGCAGTTACCTTCCGGGGAGCAGAGAGCAGTACTTC. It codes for CASSYLPGSREQYF.

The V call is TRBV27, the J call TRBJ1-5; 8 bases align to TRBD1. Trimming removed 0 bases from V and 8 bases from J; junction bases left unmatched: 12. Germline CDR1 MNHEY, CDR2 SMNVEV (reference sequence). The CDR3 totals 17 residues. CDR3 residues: CASSLSQGAIPLEPQHF. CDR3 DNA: TGTGCCAGCAGTTTATCGCAGGGGGCGATTCCCTTGGAGCCCCAGCATTTT.

The CDR3 spells CASSQNQGWSYEQYF. The CDR3 DNA reads as TGTGCCAGCAGCCAGAATCAGGGTTGGTCCTACGAGCAGTACTTC. The chain links TRBV5-6 to TRBJ2-7; D might be TRBD1 (5 bases). The V gene's germline CDR1 is SGHDT and CDR2 YYEEEE. The CDR3 spans 15 residues. Trimming took 4 bases from V and 1 from J, leaving 15 bases between them.

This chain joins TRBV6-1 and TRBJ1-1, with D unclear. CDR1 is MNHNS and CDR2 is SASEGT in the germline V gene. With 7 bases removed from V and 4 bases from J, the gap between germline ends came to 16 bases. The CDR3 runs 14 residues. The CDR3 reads CASKQTGWATEAFF. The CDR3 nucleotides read TGTGCCAGCAAACAGACGGGGTGGGCCACTGAAGCTTTCTTT.